The TCR beta chain under discussion was sequenced for a study of early T cells in non-severe SARS-CoV-2 infection. In the study overall: Unsorted whole-blood RNA was sequenced in bulk, leaving chains unpaired.

Researchers tagged individual cDNA molecules with unique molecular identifiers. TCRdb recomputed calls from the 5' RACE reads with MiXCR, one row per CDR3 protein. The table lists approximately 69,000 distinct CDR3 sequences, 12% of them singletons. In regard to this clonotype: The antigen is undetermined.

General study results and limits: Matching against VDJdb likely underestimated virus-specific expansions, favoring anti-spike CD8.

CDR1 and CDR2 from the germline V gene are SQVTM and ANQGSEA. Between the trimmed V and J ends, which lost 4 bases and 3 bases, there was a span of 7 bases. The CDR3 consists of 11 residues. Sequenced input: whole blood. This chain joins TRBV29-1 and TRBJ2-7; possibly TRBD1 for D (5 bases). The sequence derives from an adult who was a healthcare worker with PCR-confirmed SARS-CoV-2 infection or an uninfected control (not recorded which). CDR3 DNA sequence: TGCAGCGTTGGAGACAGCTACGAGCAGTACTTC. Its translation: CSVGDSYEQYF.